The next 2 T cell receptor beta chains were all read from a single sample in a study of shared clonotypes between healthy human individuals. Profiled with immunoSEQ multiplex PCR; TCRdb holds only in-frame clones, not every one. The data hold 650,000 to 700,000 clones, with less than 95% observed a single time. Sequenced input: memory CD8+ T cells from PBMCs. Specified subset: CD45RO+ cells pooled with CCR7-negative TemRA cells. These TCRs come from a man aged 18 to 29 in good health. Some clones in this sample may be carry-over from other donors' samples.

This sequence joins TRBV6-1 and TRBJ1-5; TRBD1 aligns across 7 bases. Trimming removed 7 bases from V and 9 bases from J; junction bases left unmatched: 15. The germline V gene encodes CDR1 MNHNS and CDR2 SASEGT. This CDR3 has 15 amino acids. CDR3: CASTPSRGALGPQHF. The CDR3 DNA reads as TGTGCCAGCACCCCGTCCAGGGGGGCCCTGGGGCCCCAGCATTTT.

This chain uses TRBV5-1 with TRBJ1-2; tentatively, D is TRBD1 (6 bases). CDR1 is SGHRS and CDR2 is YFSETQ in the germline V gene. The V gene lost 0 bases and the J gene lost 5 bases, with 11 bases spanning the gap. This CDR3 has 14 amino acids. DNA of the CDR3: TGCGCCAGCAGCTTGGTGCCACAGGGATATGGCTACACCTTC. Amino acids: CASSLVPQGYGYTF. The whole variable domain, filled in from reference TRBV5-1 and TRBJ1-2, reads KAGVTQTPRYLIKTRGQQVTLSCSPISGHRSVSWYQQTPGQGLQFLFEYFSETQRNKGNFPGRFSGRQFSNSRSEMNVSTLELGDSALYLCASSLVPQGYGYTFGSGTRLTVV.